This paragraph covers one TCR beta chain sequence. No cognate antigen has been identified for it. No quality values exist for individual bases; no much larger clone is one base distant. This specimen belongs to a study of cytomegalovirus exposure and HLA in healthy donors (dated by TCRdb to about 2017). With respect to the entire study: In an earlier analysis of around 540 of the donors, 276 Gb of sequence data and roughly 100 million unique TCR beta sequences from about 179 million T cells were reported. Approximately 300 gigabases of sequencing data and roughly 90 million unique TCR sequences were included in an early release covering over 600 HLA-typed donors. Of the 300 to 450 genotyped donors, roughly 85% fell in the genetic ancestry cluster associated with self-reported Caucasian donors. The study aimed to test whether cataloging public T cell receptors could reveal signatures of past pathogen exposure. Using immunosequencing, the study profiled T cell repertoires from around 670 subjects and related those repertoires to cytomegalovirus serostatus. Besides the first cohort of more than 650 subjects, a separate validation cohort made up of 90 to 150 different subjects was used. High-throughput TCR immunosequencing, statistical association of individual TCRs with disease status, and machine learning were combined to predict cytomegalovirus infection status. A later analysis re-examined previously published TCR beta repertoires from 610 or so donors and added high-resolution HLA genotyping to investigate patterns of TCR occurrence. In the later analysis, no new phenotypic data were used to find candidate immune exposures; instead, reliance was placed on TCR beta sequences and their occurrence across donors. An earlier analysis of 587 of the donors applied high-throughput TCR beta sequencing to assess whether each TCR beta V gene segment acted as functional or pseudogenic. Donor age, sex, ethnicity and CMV serostatus were compiled alongside the repertoire data. Genome-wide SNP genotypes for about three fifths of the roughly 700 donors were used in a later genetic analysis, which treated that subset as a discovery cohort. All discovery cohort repertoires had been generated on a single sequencing platform. HLA typing included class I and class II loci at four-digit resolution. Typing coverage differed by locus: A, B, C, DRB1 and DQB1 were typed in about 629-630 donors, DQA1 in about 510, DPA1 in around 580, and DPB1 in just under 480. Several DR-DQ haplotypes were handled as single units for association and clustering because linkage in the cohort was strong. On average, around 240,000 unique TCR beta nucleotide sequences were sequenced per donor among fewer than 500 genotyped donors of the cohort, with 15% to 20% of those sequences being non-productive. The study at large found these results: CMV serostatus was the only immune exposure information available for the cohort. According to a later analysis, parvovirus B19, influenza, CMV and Epstein-Barr virus appeared linked to several top co-occurrence clusters. Specific HLA alleles were associated with more than 15,000 TCR beta sequences at a false discovery rate of 0.05 in a later analysis. A further reported finding was that TCR beta sequences accurately predicted the HLA-A and HLA-B alleles for most subjects in the first cohort. Compared with the approximately 700-donor mean, donors in an Asian-associated ancestry cluster had fewer N-insertions in productive TCRs, according to a later genetic analysis. Because counts were too low, seventeen rarely observed V segments, including chromosome 9 orphons, were excluded from the earlier analysis of 587 of the donors. Sequencing depth was assumed to be roughly uniform across donors in the presence/absence analyses, though that assumption may not hold. Because HLA typing was missing for some donors at each locus, association tests included only the typed subset. A later genetic analysis associated a missense DCLRE1C variant with V-gene and J-gene trimming of TCR beta chains, and an independent cohort replicated the association. In a later analysis, HLA-associated TCR beta chains were found to be more clonally expanded and to have lower generation probabilities than equally common non-associated chains. A cluster of highly shared sequence variants was judged likely to represent a technical artifact of the sequencing pipeline. Across donors, most TCR sequences were observed very rarely, whereas some public TCRs were present in many individuals. In this cohort, only TCR beta chains were sequenced, and detectable features were limited by the absence of alpha or paired-chain data. Strong co-occurrence of HLA alleles, especially DR and DQ, made assigning TCR associations to individual alleles difficult. The study listed 150 to 200 TCR beta chains as associated with cytomegalovirus. Cytomegalovirus status was reported to be diagnosed by the classifier with high specificity and sensitivity in both the original and validation cohorts. Most CMV-associated TCR beta chains appeared to be HLA-restricted in a later analysis, and the HLA associations seemed to be driven largely by CMV exposure. In a later analysis, TCR association rates were found to vary across HLA loci, with the most associated TCRs seen for DRB1 alleles and the fewest for HLA-C alleles. Linkage disequilibrium might explain the correlated functional status among segregating V segments, but an unknown experimental factor could not be ruled out. Some IMGT-functional V segments, including TRBV6-2 and TRBV6-3, could not be told apart with the 87-base-pair reads, so those segments were excluded. In vitro tests confirmed that three of the cytomegalovirus-associated TCR beta chains recognize cytomegalovirus antigens. According to the authors, the approach could potentially be generalized to other disease states and immunological phenotypes. In an earlier analysis of fewer than 700 of the donors, most TCR beta V segments appeared in productive rearrangements about 87% or about 30% of the time, broadly matching IMGT annotations.

The library was obtained by the immunoSEQ multiplex PCR assay. For the multiplex PCR, a mixture combining 60 forward primers for TCR Vbeta segments and 13 reverse primers for TCR Jbeta segments was used. Amplification of the CDR3 region of rearranged TCR beta genes was performed with a multiplex PCR assay on genomic DNA. Amplified TCR beta libraries were sequenced as 87-base-pair reads on the Illumina HiSeq System. Under the source paper's analysis protocol: In a later analysis, tens of millions of unique TCR beta chains were counted across the 500 to 700 repertoires, and some 10 million of these chains were shared by at least two donors. Raw reads were error-corrected and collapsed into unique sequences with a nearest-neighbor algorithm that merged closely related sequences to remove PCR and sequencing errors. V, D and J gene segments were assigned by aligning CDR3 sequences to IMGT reference sequences. For a sequence to be retained, a match of at least six nucleotides was required to both a V gene segment and a J gene segment. A rearrangement was called productive if the CDR3 had no stop codons and remained in frame with V and J, and every other rearrangement was called non-productive. Following IMGT convention, CDR3 was defined as the stretch from the second conserved V-encoded cysteine up to the conserved J-encoded phenylalanine. The earlier analysis of roughly 590 of the donors excluded any sequence lacking an unambiguous match to a single V gene segment. An earlier analysis of just under 600 of the donors called V segments functional above 56.7% productive rearrangements and segregating when the between-donor standard deviation exceeded 5%. A statistical classification framework was built for diagnosing cytomegalovirus status from the catalog of TCR beta chain sequences. In a later analysis, TCR nucleotide sequences were compared against IMGT/GENE-DB human TR gene sequences so that V and J genes could be assigned. Using the TCRdist pipeline, a later analysis assigned CDR3 sequences along with most-parsimonious VDJ recombination scenarios. In a later analysis, each TCR beta chain was defined by its CDR3 amino acid sequence together with its V-gene family, and reads without a unique V-gene family were excluded. As a way to deal with suspected cross-contamination and a sequencing artifact, a later analysis dropped 450 to 600 nucleotide sequences that were highly shared and had low generation probability. A later analysis calculated a clonal expansion index for each public chain from normalized within-repertoire ranks of inferred template counts. In a later analysis, generation probabilities were computed using a VDJ recombination model fitted to out-of-frame rearrangements, and the results were checked against IGoR. In a later analysis, hypergeometric tests were used to score TCR-TCR, TCR-HLA and TCR-CMV co-occurrence, with a repertoire-size bias correction applied to TCR pairs. False discovery rates were estimated in a later analysis by permuting HLA or CMV assignments 20 times. In a later analysis, co-occurring TCRs were grouped with DBSCAN, and TCRdist sequence similarity was added when clustering was performed within HLA-allele-positive subsets. Repertoires with fewer than 30,000 or more than 120,000 public chains, plus five repertoires with anomalous nucleotide sharing, were excluded from co-occurrence clustering. This is the immuneACCESS table as TCRdb keeps it, with only in-frame sequences that have V and J called. A part of the clones is gone; compared with another copy, unresolved V genes explain less than half, and the rest is unexplained. V and J calls plus clone size are reproduced from that table; the DNA served to infer D and trimming. The sample table contains 100,000 to 150,000 clones; only one count was recorded for 65% to 85% of them. The ten largest make up roughly 4% of the sample.

The cohort was made up of 650 to 700 healthy bone marrow donors. At the time of sampling, all cohort members were nominally healthy, though unrecorded immune exposures were likely present. The donor tested CMV seropositive, placing the donor among the 250 to 300 seropositive members of the cohort. A peripheral blood sample was collected from each donor, and TCR beta sequencing was performed on peripheral blood mononuclear cells. The Qiagen DNeasy Blood Extraction Kit was used to extract genomic DNA from the blood cell samples. The CDR3 measures 13 amino acids from cysteine to phenylalanine. The retained sequence is limited to the CDR3, 39 bases, with the frame set at the first base. At the junction V is shortened by 7 bases and J by 0 bases, with 7 bases in between. CDR1 and CDR2 are drawn from the germline V gene (reference sequence): LNHNV, YYDKDF.

Here the chain combines TRBV15 and TRBJ1-5; no D gene is confidently identified. The receptor comes from a man younger than 35 in good health and CMV-seropositive. The sample taken for sequencing was PBMCs. The encoded CDR3 is CATTGDSNQPQHF. The DNA sequence is given as TGTGCCACCACGGGAGATAGCAATCAGCCCCAGCATTTT.